A single sample is the source of the 7 T cell receptor beta chains below, sequenced in a study of early T cells in non-severe SARS-CoV-2 infection. TCRdb re-called the 5' RACE reads with MiXCR, one entry per CDR3 protein. The sample gives 55,000 to 70,000 distinct CDR3 sequences, more than 10% of which show up once; 1.5% to 2% is in the top ten. The sample consisted of whole blood. These receptors all stem from an adult who was a healthcare worker with PCR-confirmed SARS-CoV-2 infection or an uninfected control (not recorded which).

This clonotype has more than one count but fewer than ten. This chain joins TRBV3-1 and TRBJ2-2; perhaps TRBD2 as D (6 bases). This CDR3 has 15 amino acids. Trimming removed 4 bases at V and 6 bases at J, with 15 bases between. Germline CDR1 reads LGHDT; CDR2 reads YNNKEL (reference sequence). This CDR3 reads CASSLAGSLAGELFF. The CDR3 DNA is TGTGCCAGCAGCCTCGCGGGGAGCCTGGCCGGGGAGCTGTTTTTT.

The chain couples TRBV12-3 or TRBV12-4 to TRBJ2-5; D not certain. Trimming shortened V by 6 bases and J by 4 bases, and 9 bases separated the two germline ends. This CDR3 is 12 amino acids long. CDR3 DNA sequence: TGTGCCAGCAGCCTTACCCGAGAGACCCAGTACTTC. Translation gives CASSLTRETQYF.

This clonotype was seen only a few times. The J gene is TRBJ1-3, the V gene TRBV12-3 or TRBV12-4, with 10 bases matching TRBD1. The junction had 8 bases not matched to a gene; V was cut back by 5 bases and J by 4 bases. This CDR3 comprises 16 residues. The CDR3 sequence: CASSPDRGRSGNTIYF. As DNA, the CDR3 is TGTGCCAGCAGTCCCGACAGGGGGCGAAGCGGAAACACCATATATTTT.

The J gene is TRBJ1-1, the V gene TRBV6-5; D may be TRBD1 (5 bases). This CDR3 has 12 residues. V lost 2 bases and J lost 5, with 6 bases in between. Germline V lookup: CDR1 MNHEY, CDR2 SVGAGI. CDR3 residues: CASSYGGTEAFF. As DNA, the CDR3 is TGTGCCAGCAGTTACGGGGGTACTGAAGCTTTCTTT.

The chain has TRBV7-2 and TRBJ1-2; 9 nucleotides agree with TRBD1. This CDR3 has 14 amino acids. Trimming took 3 bases from V and 8 from J; bases not matched to a gene: 7. In germline, CDR1 is SGHTA, CDR2 FQGNSA. DNA for the CDR3: TGTGCCAGCAGCTTTAATAGACAGGGGGACGGCTACACCTTC. This translates into CASSFNRQGDGYTF.

This clonotype was seen repeatedly, ten times or more. The chain combines TRBV12-3 or TRBV12-4 with TRBJ2-5; D possibly corresponds to TRBD2 (7 bases). V was clipped by 6 bases and J by 5 bases, with 19 bases between them. This CDR3 has 15 residues. CDR3 sequence (DNA): TGTGCCAGCAGCAGGGGACTATTGGACGCGGAGACCCAGTACTTC. It translates to CASSRGLLDAETQYF.

This clonotype has just a few counts. This chain connects TRBV29-1 to TRBJ2-1; 7 bases map to TRBD1. Looked up from germline, CDR1 is SQVTM and CDR2 is ANQGSEA. This CDR3 comprises 12 residues. With 4 bases clipped from V and 8 bases from J, the junction kept 5 bases outside the gene matches. CDR3 amino acids: CSVAGQVDEQFF. The CDR3 nucleotides read TGCAGCGTTGCAGGACAGGTCGATGAGCAGTTCTTC.